This T cell receptor (beta chain) was recovered during a study of immune heterogeneity within non-small cell lung tumors. Background on the study: There were a few squamous cell carcinomas, approximately nine non-squamous carcinomas and 1 tumor not otherwise specified.

Trimming took 2 bases from V and 8 from J, leaving 10 bases between them. The CDR3 is 12 amino acids. Germline lookup yields CDR1 SGHNT and CDR2 YYREEE (reference sequence). A remark on this clonotype: Its matching antigen is unknown.

Study-wide points: Between one patient and another, high-frequency T-cell receptor beta clonotypes were largely distinct.

Amplification of TCR beta CDR3 was performed by multiplex PCR with 32 V and 13 J primers. TCRdb recomputed calls from the multiplex PCR reads with MiXCR, one row per CDR3 protein. The sample has 2,500 to 3,000 distinct CDR3 sequences; approximately 25% are singletons. Template input, which was bulk tumor genomic DNA, totaled roughly 590 ng per sample. During surgery, several far-apart biopsies were obtained from every primary tumor. Patients had untreated, newly diagnosed non-small cell lung cancer and underwent curative surgery. The study drew donors from newly diagnosed non-small cell lung cancer patients having surgery with curative intent.

The sample consisted of lung tumor tissue. This TCR was sampled from a female donor with non-small cell lung cancer. This chain uses TRBV5-4 with TRBJ1-2; D uncertain. The CDR3 reads CASSFRGLGYTF. In nucleotides, the CDR3 is TGTGCCAGCAGCTTCAGAGGGCTCGGCTACACCTTC.